This T cell receptor beta chain emerged from a study of blood T cell repertoires in COVID-19. Germline values: CDR1 KGHSH, CDR2 LQKENI. V lost 3 bases and J lost 5; bases outside the gene matches: 16. The CDR3 runs 19 residues. The method was immunoSEQ multiplex PCR; TCRdb's version includes in-frame clones alone and lacks a portion of them. The data hold a few hundred thousand clones, with roughly nine tenths observed a single time. The rearrangement uses TRBV18 and TRBJ1-5, with 10 bases identical to TRBD1. Input material: peripheral blood. The TCR sequence derives from a man aged 40-50 years who had recovered from COVID-19. This CDR3 reads CASSPMRTGGAKGDQPQHF. DNA for the CDR3: TGTGCCAGCTCACCTATGCGGACAGGGGGTGCCAAGGGGGATCAGCCCCAGCATTTT.